Listed here are 9 T cell receptor beta chains from one sample, sequenced in a study of PD-L1 blockade in urothelial cancer. Sequencing was performed with immunoSEQ multiplex PCR; in TCRdb, only in-frame clones are kept and a portion is missing. Among fewer than 40,000 clones listed, 75% to 95% were seen once. This sample comprised PBMCs, obtained around atezolizumab (anti-PD-L1) treatment. The source is a man in his sixties or seventies with urothelial cancer.

The chain links TRBV27 to TRBJ2-1, with 7 bases matching TRBD2. Germline V lookup: CDR1 MNHEY, CDR2 SMNVEV (reference sequence). This CDR3 has 15 residues. J gave up 6 bases and V 6 bases, and 11 bases lay outside the gene matches. The CDR3 nucleotides are TGTGCCAGCAGCCGCTCTCGGGGGGAGTCCAATGAGCAGTTCTTC. Translated: CASSRSRGESNEQFF.

The V gene is TRBV28, the J gene TRBJ1-1, with D unclear. From germline, CDR1 is MDHEN and CDR2 SYDVKM. CDR3 size: 12 residues. The V and J ends lost 2 bases and 11 bases respectively, with 12 bases between them. The CDR3 loop is CASSLNPGEAFF. CDR3 nucleotides: TGTGCCAGCAGTTTAAACCCTGGGGAGGCTTTCTTT.

The chain carries TRBV18 and TRBJ1-2; D perhaps matches TRBD1 (5 bases). Trimming cost V 2 bases and J 4 bases, with 14 bases left between them. The germline gives CDR1 KGHSH, CDR2 LQKENI. CDR3 size: 15 residues. The CDR3, as DNA: TGTGCCAGCTCACCAGCCAGACAGCCTCTCTATGGCTACACCTTC. Encoded protein: CASSPARQPLYGYTF.

The chain uses TRBV6-1 and TRBJ2-1; TRBD1 agrees at 11 bases. Looked up from germline, CDR1 is MNHNS and CDR2 is SASEGT. CDR3 length equals 14 residues. V lost 7 bases and J lost 6; bases outside the gene matches: 5. This chain's CDR3 is CASTLDRGLNEQFF. For the CDR3, the DNA is TGTGCCAGCACTTTGGACAGGGGGCTCAATGAGCAGTTCTTC.

The V gene is TRBV29-1, the J gene TRBJ2-5, with a weak D call TRBD2 (6 bases). V lost 0 bases to trimming and J lost 1 base, with 6 bases between them. The CDR3 covers 13 residues. The germline V gene has CDR1 SQVTM and CDR2 ANQGSEA. This CDR3 is CSVEEGLQETQYF. CDR3 coding DNA: TGCAGCGTTGAAGAGGGACTCCAAGAGACCCAGTACTTC. Combining the CDR3 with reference TRBV29-1 and TRBJ2-5 gives the whole variable domain SAVISQKPSRDICQRGTSLTIQCQVDSQVTMMFWYRQQPGQSLTLIATANQGSEATYESGFVIDKFPISRPNLTFSTLTVSNMSPEDSSIYLCSVEEGLQETQYFGPGTRLLVL.

The rearrangement joins TRBV28 to TRBJ2-7; TRBD1 aligns across 8 bases. The length of the CDR3 is 15 residues. Germline V CDR1 and CDR2: MDHEN, SYDVKM. The J segment lost 3 bases and the V segment lost 5 bases, leaving 9 bases of the junction unmatched. CDR3 protein: CASSVIGTGHYEQYF. In DNA form, the CDR3 reads TGTGCCAGCAGTGTCATCGGGACAGGCCACTACGAGCAGTACTTC. The entire variable domain, with the rest obtained from reference TRBV28 and TRBJ2-7, is as follows: DVKVTQSSRYLVKRTGEKVFLECVQDMDHENMFWYRQDPGLGLRLIYFSYDVKMKEKGDIPEGYSVSREKKERFSLILESASTNQTSMYLCASSVIGTGHYEQYFGPGTRLTVT.

The chain combines TRBV7-3 with TRBJ2-7, with TRBD2 identical over 13 bases. The CDR3 extends over 17 amino acids. Germline assignment: CDR1 SGHTA and CDR2 FQGTGA. J was trimmed by 3 bases and V by 2 bases; bases with no gene match: 7. For the CDR3, the DNA is TGTGCCAGCAGCTTAGGACTAGCGGGAGAGGCAGGCTACGAGCAGTACTTC. Translation: CASSLGLAGEAGYEQYF.

This sequence joins TRBV5-6 and TRBJ2-5; 13 nucleotides align to TRBD2. Trimming at V came to 0 bases and at J to 3 bases, leaving 8 bases not matched to a gene. Per the germline V gene, CDR1 is SGHDT and CDR2 is YYEEEE. The CDR3 extends over 18 amino acids. The CDR3 sequence: CASSLVAGTSGTKETQYF. The CDR3, as DNA: TGTGCCAGCAGCTTGGTGGCCGGGACTAGCGGGACAAAAGAGACCCAGTACTTC.

This sequence joins TRBV28 and TRBJ2-3, with D unresolved. V lost 6 bases to trimming and J lost 1 base, with 14 bases between them. CDR3 size: 15 residues. Germline CDR1 is MDHEN and CDR2 is SYDVKM. The CDR3 coding sequence is TGTGCCAGCAGCACCATCCGGCAGGGCACAGATACGCAGTATTTT. Residues: CASSTIRQGTDTQYF.